These T cell receptor beta chains were read from a single sample in a study of cytomegalovirus exposure and HLA in healthy donors. Using immunoSEQ multiplex PCR, the repertoire was profiled, and TCRdb retains in-frame clones only, with some absent. Of some 200,000 clones listed, 70% were seen once; the top ten hold 2.6%. Sample: PBMCs. The receptors were sampled from a man aged 40-50 years in good health and CMV-seropositive. The CDR3 runs from the conserved cysteine through the conserved F or W.

V	J	CDR3
TRBV7-9	TRBJ2-7	CASSWAEGAGVLSYEQYF
TRBV7-3	TRBJ2-1	CASSSLGGLAGEQFF
TRBV6-1	TRBJ1-2	CASSEGGGNYGYTF
TRBV9	TRBJ2-3	CASSYGQGLLWTDTQYF
TRBV7-5	TRBJ2-7	CDKKGAYEQYF
TRBV5-8	TRBJ2-7	CASSLADRGAYEQYF
TRBV6-6	TRBJ2-7	CASRPVKTLVYEQYF
TRBV10-3	TRBJ1-2	CATAGGGNLNYGYTF
TRBV25-1	TRBJ2-5	CASRRETQYF
TRBV7-3	TRBJ2-3	CASSLIGSTQYF
TRBV6-5	TRBJ2-1	CASRRGLNEQFF
TRBV18	TRBJ2-7	CASSGQGRDEQYF
TRBV6-1	TRBJ2-7	CASRGLPHEQYF
TRBV6-6	TRBJ1-6	CASSYGSSPLHF
TRBV29-1	TRBJ2-3	CSVEEGSGGSVPYF
TRBV2	TRBJ1-4	CASTRRGSEKLFF
TRBV5-1	TRBJ1-1	CASSLGYRVNTEAFF
TRBV6-5	TRBJ1-2	CGFQGQGSYGYTF
TRBV28	TRBJ2-7	CASSQGGSSYEQYF
TRBV7-2	TRBJ1-2	CASSSRQGAPRIYGYTF
TRBV2	TRBJ2-2	CASSGQGRDTGELFF
TRBV28	TRBJ1-1	CASSSQGSTEAFF
TRBV2	TRBJ2-1	CASTYSDGGGGGDEQFF
TRBV7-9	TRBJ1-2	CASSLRDTNYGYTF
TRBV28	TRBJ1-4	CASSSPTGTTNEKLFF
TRBV6-5	TRBJ2-6	CASRQAHVGANVLTF
TRBV4-3	TRBJ1-2	CASSPRPGGVNYGYTF
TRBV18	TRBJ2-5	CASSPSHSKETQYF
TRBV6-5	TRBJ1-5	CASKRDREAQPQHF
TRBV6-6	TRBJ2-3	CASCSGTVLTDTQYF
TRBV25-1	TRBJ1-1	CASQTGSTEAFF
TRBV28	TRBJ2-1	CASSIRDRAYNEQFF
TRBV15	TRBJ1-4	CATSRDPSSVEKLFF
TRBV5-1	TRBJ2-3	CASSLEGVSTDTQYF
TRBV6-5	TRBJ1-1	CASSSVNEAFF
TRBV6-5	TRBJ2-1	CASSYSGQENEQFF
TRBV15	TRBJ1-3	CATTRGQVLSSGNTIYF
TRBV6-1	TRBJ2-7	CASSPTGRGSYEQYF
TRBV4-2	TRBJ2-5	CASSQDLRETQYF
TRBV7-7	TRBJ2-2	CASSPDTNTGELFF
TRBV28	TRBJ1-2	CASSPGDYGYTF
TRBV19	TRBJ2-1	CASGRAGGRYNEQFF